The rows below give T cell receptor beta chains drawn from one sample of a study of early T cells in non-severe SARS-CoV-2 infection. TCRdb independently ran MiXCR on the 5' RACE reads; one entry per CDR3 protein. The sample records 55,000 to 85,000 distinct CDR3 sequences, about 13% being singletons. The sequenced sample was whole blood. Receptor source: an adult who was a healthcare worker with PCR-confirmed SARS-CoV-2 infection or an uninfected control (not recorded which). CDR3s include the opening cysteine and the closing phenylalanine or tryptophan. The order of the fields is clone size, V gene, D gene, J gene, CDR3 DNA, CDR3 protein. D genes are given only for firm matches. Clone size appears in some rows only: once, few, many, or a class for an expanded clone.

>many|TRBV6-6|TRBD1|TRBJ2-5
TGTGCCAGCAGTTTGCACTCGACAGGGGGCTTTGAGACCCAGTACTTC
CASSLHSTGGFETQYF
>NA|TRBV6-5|NA|TRBJ1-1
TGTGCCAGCAGTTACTACAGAACAGGGCCGAACACTGAAGCTTTCTTT
CASSYYRTGPNTEAFF
>NA|TRBV28|NA|TRBJ1-1
TGTGCCAGCAGTTTATCTACAGTGTACACTGAAGCTTTCTTT
CASSLSTVYTEAFF
>NA|TRBV5-1|NA|TRBJ2-5
TGCGCCAGCAGCGGAACAGGACAGCAAGAGACCCAGTACTTC
CASSGTGQQETQYF
>many|TRBV5-1|NA|TRBJ2-5
TGCGCCAGCCGGGACCAAGAAGAGACCCAGTACTTC
CASRDQEETQYF
>NA|TRBV28|NA|TRBJ2-4
TGTGCCATCCTAATCCCGGGTCCTACCAAAAACATTCAGTACTTC
CAILIPGPTKNIQYF
>few|TRBV7-9|NA|TRBJ2-2
TGTGCCAGTGATGACTACCCGAACACCGGGGAGCTGTTTTTT
CASDDYPNTGELFF
>few|TRBV12-3/TRBV12-4|TRBD1|TRBJ1-6
TGTGCCAGCAGTCTCGGACAGGGCCTTTCACCCCTCCACTTT
CASSLGQGLSPLHF
>NA|TRBV6-6|TRBD1|TRBJ1-2
TGTGCCAGCAGTTCCCCCCTGACAGGGATTGACTATGGCTACACCTTC
CASSSPLTGIDYGYTF
>few|TRBV5-5|NA|TRBJ1-4
TGTGCCAGCAGCCGGGCCTCAACTAATGAAAAACTGTTTTTT
CASSRASTNEKLFF
>few|TRBV5-1|NA|TRBJ1-1
TGCGCCAGCAGCCGCTTGGCCCTTGCGGGTGGTGGTAACACTGAAGCTTTCTTT
CASSRLALAGGGNTEAFF
>few|TRBV5-1|NA|TRBJ2-5
TGCGCCAGCAGCAAGGGGGGGCGGACAGAGACCCAGTACTTC
CASSKGGRTETQYF
>few|TRBV28|NA|TRBJ1-3
TGTGCCAGCACCCAGGGAAACACCATATATTTT
CASTQGNTIYF
>many|TRBV7-3|NA|TRBJ1-1
TGTGCCAGCAGCTTGAACAGGGACACTGAAGCTTTCTTT
CASSLNRDTEAFF
>NA|TRBV3-1|NA|TRBJ1-5
TGTGCCAGCAGCCAAGAAGGTGGGCCCCAGCATTTT
CASSQEGGPQHF
>NA|TRBV5-6|NA|TRBJ2-1
TGTGCCAGCAGCTTTGGGTCAGGGAATGAGCAGTTCTTC
CASSFGSGNEQFF
>few|TRBV20-1|NA|TRBJ1-6
TGCAGTGCTCAAGATTCTAATTCACCCCTCCACTTT
CSAQDSNSPLHF
>few|TRBV28|NA|TRBJ2-1
TGTGCCAGCACGCGTCCTAACAATGAGCAGTTCTTC
CASTRPNNEQFF
>NA|TRBV27|NA|TRBJ1-3
TGTGCCAGCAGTTCTTGGCCAAGCTCTGAAAACACCATATATTTT
CASSSWPSSENTIYF
>many|TRBV29-1|NA|TRBJ2-5
TGCAGCGTTGGCCTCTCGGGATTAGAGACCCAGTACTTC
CSVGLSGLETQYF
>few|TRBV9|TRBD2|TRBJ2-7
TGTGCCAGCAGCGTAGAGCTAGCGGGGGGCCACGAGCAGTACTTC
CASSVELAGGHEQYF
>NA|TRBV7-3|TRBD1|TRBJ2-7
TGTGCCAGCAGTTCCCCCCGGCCAGGGGGAAGCGAGCAGTACTTC
CASSSPRPGGSEQYF
>many|TRBV20-1|NA|TRBJ1-1
TGCAGTGCTAGAGTGGGGGGACATCTGAACACTGAAGCTTTCTTT
CSARVGGHLNTEAFF
>NA|TRBV6-6|TRBD2|TRBJ2-7
TGTGCCAGCAGCCTAGCGGGGGGGAGCTCCTACGAGCAGTACTTC
CASSLAGGSSYEQYF
>NA|TRBV5-4|NA|TRBJ2-3
TGTGCCAGCAGCTTGAATCAGCCGGCAGATACGCAGTATTTT
CASSLNQPADTQYF
>few|TRBV4-3|TRBD1|TRBJ1-2
TGCGCCAGCAGCCAAGATCTCCCGACAGGGATGGACTATGGCTACACCTTC
CASSQDLPTGMDYGYTF
>few|TRBV18|TRBD2|TRBJ2-3
TGTGCCAGCTCACCACTCACTAGCGGACACACAGATACGCAGTATTTT
CASSPLTSGHTDTQYF
>NA|TRBV29-1|NA|TRBJ2-5
TGCAGCGGAGGGGGGAAAGAGACCCAGTACTTC
CSGGGKETQYF
>NA|TRBV7-3|NA|TRBJ2-5
TGTGCCAGCAGCCTCATGGGACAACAAGAGACCCAGTACTTC
CASSLMGQQETQYF
>many|TRBV5-1|NA|TRBJ1-2
TGCGCCAGCAATTCTGGCTACACCTTC
CASNSGYTF
>few|TRBV7-9|NA|TRBJ1-4
TGTGCCAGCAGCTTTAGCGAAAAACTGTTTTTT
CASSFSEKLFF
>NA|TRBV27|TRBD1|TRBJ2-3
TGTGCCAGCAGTCCGTGGACAGGTCGCACAGATACGCAGTATTTT
CASSPWTGRTDTQYF
>NA|TRBV4-2|TRBD2|TRBJ2-7
TGTGCCAGCAGCCAAGAACTAGCGGAAACCTACGAGCAGTACTTC
CASSQELAETYEQYF
>few|TRBV2|NA|TRBJ2-1
TGTGCCAGCAGTCCCTGGAGGGGCGACGGAAATGAGCAGTTCTTC
CASSPWRGDGNEQFF
>NA|TRBV7-3|TRBD2|TRBJ2-5
TGTGCCAGCAGCCCTACCGGGACTAGCCATCCGGAGACCCAGTACTTC
CASSPTGTSHPETQYF
>many|TRBV3-1|NA|TRBJ1-6
TGTGCCAGCAGCCGTAACTATAATTCACCCCTCCACTTT
CASSRNYNSPLHF
>few|TRBV29-1|NA|TRBJ2-3
TGCAGCGTTAAGGGTACGCTCACAGATACGCAGTATTTT
CSVKGTLTDTQYF
>NA|TRBV7-2|NA|TRBJ1-3
TGTGCCAGCAGCTTATTACAGGCAAACACCATATATTTT
CASSLLQANTIYF
>few|TRBV20-1|NA|TRBJ1-2
TGCAGTGCTAGAACTCCCGGCAGGGATCCCCTTGGCTACACCTTC
CSARTPGRDPLGYTF
>NA|TRBV29-1|NA|TRBJ2-7
TGCAGCGTCGCACAGGCCACTTACGAGCAGTACTTC
CSVAQATYEQYF
>few|TRBV2|NA|TRBJ1-1
TGTGCCAGGGGGACGACAGACACTGAAGCTTTCTTT
CARGTTDTEAFF